This T cell receptor beta chain was profiled in a study of blood T cell repertoires in COVID-19. In the study overall: COVID-19 samples, acute and convalescent, were from the United States, Italy and Spain.

The germline gives CDR1 SGDLS, CDR2 YYNGEE. The CDR3 totals 15 residues. V was pared by 0 bases and J by 4 bases, with 11 bases between. Generated by immunoSEQ multiplex PCR, the TCRdb table keeps only in-frame clones and is missing some. The profile covers about 160,000 clones, with about 81% appearing a single time and roughly 10% taken by the ten largest. This clonotype originated in a human donor in a cohort sampled during active COVID-19. V usage is TRBV9 and J usage is TRBJ1-5; D uncertain. The sequencing input was peripheral blood. This chain's CDR3 is CASSVDSHPNQPQHF. The CDR3 region has the DNA TGTGCCAGCAGCGTAGATTCACACCCAAATCAGCCCCAGCATTTT.